Listed here is a single TCR beta chain. No antigen is known for it. Per-base quality was not reported, and no clone a single base away is much larger than it. The data derive from a study of PD-1 blockade in mismatch repair-deficient tumors (dated by TCRdb to about 2017). With regard to the full study: Between September 2013 and September 2016, 75 to 95 consecutive patients with approximately 12 mismatch repair-deficient cancer types, all previously treated and progressing, were enrolled in the trial. Tumor-associated T cell clones were tracked in the peripheral blood of patients responding to PD-1 blockade by deep sequencing of TCR CDR3 regions. General study outcomes and caveats: Clones residing in the tumor, which were often undetectable in blood before treatment, expanded quickly after pembrolizumab and then contracted, generally before radiologic responses.

CDR1 MGHRA and CDR2 YSYEKL are derived from the germline V gene. The V end gives up 4 bases and the J end 8 bases, leaving 7 bases in the junction not matched to a gene. The CDR3 covers 14 residues, taking in both the cysteine and the phenylalanine. Only the CDR3 DNA stays, 42 bases, in frame from base 1. Library preparation was by the immunoSEQ multiplex PCR assay. The table was pulled from immuneACCESS by TCRdb, which kept in-frame rearrangements only. Such tables lose some clones; where checked, under half of the loss comes from unresolved V genes, and the rest has no known cause. The sample profile shows 75,000 to 80,000 clones; about 82% of them were found once. Less than 6.5% of the sample is in the top ten clones. Mismatch repair deficiency in every enrolled patient was established by polymerase chain reaction or immunohistochemistry. A few patients who responded to pembrolizumab therapy underwent TCR sequencing. The phase II trial prospectively tested pembrolizumab PD-1 blockade in advanced mismatch repair-deficient cancers regardless of tissue of origin. Serial peripheral blood T cell samples were collected before and at multiple times after starting PD-1 blockade. Blood sampling times were reported as weeks after the first pembrolizumab dose.

Sequenced here: peripheral blood, sampled 44 weeks after starting pembrolizumab. The chain employs TRBV4-1 and TRBJ1-4, with 7 junctional bases fitting TRBD1. This TCR was sampled from an adult with mismatch repair-deficient cancer. Read as DNA, the sequence is TGCGCCAGCAGCCCACCGACAGGGCGCGAAAAACTGTTTTTT. Its coded protein is CASSPPTGREKLFF.